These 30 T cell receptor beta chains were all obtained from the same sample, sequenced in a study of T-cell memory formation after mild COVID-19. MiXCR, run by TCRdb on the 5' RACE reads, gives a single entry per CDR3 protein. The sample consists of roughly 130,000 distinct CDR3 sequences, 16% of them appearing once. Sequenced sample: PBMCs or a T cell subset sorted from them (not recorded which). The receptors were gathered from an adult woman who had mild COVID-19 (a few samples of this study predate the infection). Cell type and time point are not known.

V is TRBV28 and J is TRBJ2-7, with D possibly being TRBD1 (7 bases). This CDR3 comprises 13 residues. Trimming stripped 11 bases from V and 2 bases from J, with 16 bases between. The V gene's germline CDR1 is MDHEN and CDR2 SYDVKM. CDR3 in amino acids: CARLQGGAYEQYF. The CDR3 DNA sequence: TGTGCCCGTCTCCAGGGGGGAGCCTACGAGCAGTACTTC.

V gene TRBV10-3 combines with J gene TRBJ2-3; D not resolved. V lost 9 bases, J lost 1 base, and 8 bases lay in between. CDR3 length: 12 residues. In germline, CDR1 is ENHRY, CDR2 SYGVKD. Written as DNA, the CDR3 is TGTGCCATTGCGCCAGGCACAGATACGCAGTATTTT. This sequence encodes CAIAPGTDTQYF.

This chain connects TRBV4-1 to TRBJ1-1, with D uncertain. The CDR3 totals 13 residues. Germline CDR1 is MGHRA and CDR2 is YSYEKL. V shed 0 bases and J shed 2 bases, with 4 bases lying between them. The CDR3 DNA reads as TGCGCCAGCAGCCAAGAGACAAACACTGAAGCTTTCTTT. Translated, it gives CASSQETNTEAFF.

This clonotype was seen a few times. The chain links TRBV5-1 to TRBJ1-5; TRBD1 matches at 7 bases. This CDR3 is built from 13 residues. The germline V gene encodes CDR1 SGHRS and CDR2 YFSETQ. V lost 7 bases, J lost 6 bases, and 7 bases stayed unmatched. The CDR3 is CASRDRPGQPQHF. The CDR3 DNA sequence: TGCGCCAGCCGGGACAGACCCGGTCAGCCCCAGCATTTT.

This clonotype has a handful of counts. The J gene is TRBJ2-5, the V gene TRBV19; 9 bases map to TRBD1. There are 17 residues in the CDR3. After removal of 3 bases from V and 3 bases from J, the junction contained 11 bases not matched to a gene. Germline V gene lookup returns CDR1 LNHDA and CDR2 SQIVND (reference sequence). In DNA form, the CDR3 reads TGTGCCAGTAGTATCACCCTCCTTGGGACAGGGAAAGAGACCCAGTACTTC. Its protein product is CASSITLLGTGKETQYF.

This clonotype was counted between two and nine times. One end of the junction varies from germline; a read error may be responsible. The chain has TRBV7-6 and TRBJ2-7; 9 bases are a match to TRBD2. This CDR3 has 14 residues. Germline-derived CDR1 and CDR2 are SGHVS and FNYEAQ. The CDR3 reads CASSIAGETYEQYF. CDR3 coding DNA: TGTGCCAGCAGCATAGCGGGAGAAACCTACGAGCAGTACTTC.

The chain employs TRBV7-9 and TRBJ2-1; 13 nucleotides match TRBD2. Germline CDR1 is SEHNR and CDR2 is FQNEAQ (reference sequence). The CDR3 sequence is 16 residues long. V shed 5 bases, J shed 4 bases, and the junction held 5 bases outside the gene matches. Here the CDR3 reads CASSGGLAGFYNEQFF. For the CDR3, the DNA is TGTGCCAGCAGCGGGGGACTAGCGGGATTTTACAATGAGCAGTTCTTC.

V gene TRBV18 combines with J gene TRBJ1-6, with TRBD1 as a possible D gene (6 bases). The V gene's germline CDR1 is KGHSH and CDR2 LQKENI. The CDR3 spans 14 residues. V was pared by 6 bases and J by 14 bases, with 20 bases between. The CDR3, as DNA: TGTGCCAGCTCCCTCTCCGAGGGGGGGAGAGCCCTCCACTTT. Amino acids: CASSLSEGGRALHF.

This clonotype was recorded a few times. CDR3 DNA: TGTGCCAGCAGCCCCCAGAGGCACCGAGACACTGAAGCTTTCTTT. Translated: CASSPQRHRDTEAFF. The rearrangement links TRBV13 to TRBJ1-1; D is ambiguous. The CDR3 is 15 residues long. Trimming removed 5 bases at V and 3 bases at J, with 16 bases between. CDR1 is PRHDT, CDR2 FYEKMQ, per germline (reference sequence).

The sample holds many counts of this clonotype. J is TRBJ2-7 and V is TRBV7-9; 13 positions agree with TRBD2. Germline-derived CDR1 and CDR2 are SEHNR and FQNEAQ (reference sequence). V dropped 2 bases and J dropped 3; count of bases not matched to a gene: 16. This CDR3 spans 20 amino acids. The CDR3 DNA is TGTGCCAGCAGCTTAAGAGGTGGACTAGCGGGAGCTGGGAGTTACTACGAGCAGTACTTC. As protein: CASSLRGGLAGAGSYYEQYF. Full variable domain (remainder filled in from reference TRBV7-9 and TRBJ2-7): DTGVSQNPRHKITKRGQNVTFRCDPISEHNRLYWYRQTLGQGPEFLTYFQNEAQLEKSRLLSDRFSAERPKGSFSTLEIQRTEQGDSAMYLCASSLRGGLAGAGSYYEQYFGPGTRLTVT.

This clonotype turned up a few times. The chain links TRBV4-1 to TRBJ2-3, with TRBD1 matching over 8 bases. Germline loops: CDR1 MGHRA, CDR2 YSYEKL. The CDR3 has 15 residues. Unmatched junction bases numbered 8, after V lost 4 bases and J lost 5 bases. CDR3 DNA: TGCGCCAGCAGCCCCGGACAGGGAAGAGTAGATACGCAGTATTTT. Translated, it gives CASSPGQGRVDTQYF.

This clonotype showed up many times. Here the CDR3 reads CATPLGQSYEQYF. The CDR3 nucleotides read TGTGCCACCCCGCTAGGACAGTCCTACGAGCAGTACTTC. This chain uses TRBV3-1 with TRBJ2-7; TRBD1 might be the D (6 bases). CDR3 length equals 13 residues. CDR1 and CDR2 from the germline V gene are LGHDT and YNNKEL (reference sequence). V lost 10 bases and J 1 base, leaving 14 bases between the germline ends.

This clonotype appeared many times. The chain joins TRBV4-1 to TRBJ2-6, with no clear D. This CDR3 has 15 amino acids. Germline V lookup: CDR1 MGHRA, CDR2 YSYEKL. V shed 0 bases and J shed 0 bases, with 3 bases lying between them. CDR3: CASSQEASGANVLTF. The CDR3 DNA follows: TGCGCCAGCAGCCAAGAAGCCTCTGGGGCCAACGTCCTGACTTTC.

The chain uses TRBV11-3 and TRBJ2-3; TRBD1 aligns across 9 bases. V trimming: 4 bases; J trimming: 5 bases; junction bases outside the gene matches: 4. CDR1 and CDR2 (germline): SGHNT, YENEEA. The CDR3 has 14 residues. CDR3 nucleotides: TGTGCCAGCAGCTCGAGACAGGGGGAAGATACGCAGTATTTT. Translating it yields CASSSRQGEDTQYF. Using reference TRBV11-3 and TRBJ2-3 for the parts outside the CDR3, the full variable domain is EAGVVQSPRYKIIEKKQPVAFWCNPISGHNTLYWYLQNLGQGPELLIRYENEEAVDDSQLPKDRFSAERLKGVDSTLKIQPAELGDSAVYLCASSSRQGEDTQYFGPGTRLTVL.

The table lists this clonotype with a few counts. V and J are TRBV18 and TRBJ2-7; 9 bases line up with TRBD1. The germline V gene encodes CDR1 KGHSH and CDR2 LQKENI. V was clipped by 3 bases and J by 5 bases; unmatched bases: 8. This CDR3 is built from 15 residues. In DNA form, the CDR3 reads TGTGCCAGCTCACCTGGACAGGGGTCGGCCCACGAGCAGTACTTC. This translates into CASSPGQGSAHEQYF.

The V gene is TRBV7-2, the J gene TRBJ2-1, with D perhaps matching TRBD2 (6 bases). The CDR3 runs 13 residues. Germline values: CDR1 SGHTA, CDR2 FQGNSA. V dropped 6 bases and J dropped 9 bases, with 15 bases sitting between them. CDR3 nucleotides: TGTGCCAGCAGTACCCACCTAGCGTCTGAGCAGTTCTTC. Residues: CASSTHLASEQFF.

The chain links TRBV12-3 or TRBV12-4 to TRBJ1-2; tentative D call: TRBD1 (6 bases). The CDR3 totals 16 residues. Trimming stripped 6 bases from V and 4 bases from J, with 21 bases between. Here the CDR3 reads CASSRGLYRASYGYTF. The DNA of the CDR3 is TGTGCCAGCAGCCGGGGCTTGTACAGGGCGTCCTATGGCTACACCTTC.

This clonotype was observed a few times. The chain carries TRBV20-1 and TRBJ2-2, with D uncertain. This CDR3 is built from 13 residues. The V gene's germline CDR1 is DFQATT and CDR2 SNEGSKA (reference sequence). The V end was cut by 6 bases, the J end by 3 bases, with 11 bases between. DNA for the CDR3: TGCAGTGCCCAGCCGGACCACACCGGGGAGCTGTTTTTT. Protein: CSAQPDHTGELFF.

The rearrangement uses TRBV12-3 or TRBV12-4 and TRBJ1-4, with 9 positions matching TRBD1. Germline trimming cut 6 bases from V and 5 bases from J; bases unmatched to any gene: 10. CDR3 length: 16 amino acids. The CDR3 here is CASSPGQGKRNEKLFF. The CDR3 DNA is TGTGCCAGCAGCCCGGGACAGGGAAAGAGGAATGAAAAACTGTTTTTT.

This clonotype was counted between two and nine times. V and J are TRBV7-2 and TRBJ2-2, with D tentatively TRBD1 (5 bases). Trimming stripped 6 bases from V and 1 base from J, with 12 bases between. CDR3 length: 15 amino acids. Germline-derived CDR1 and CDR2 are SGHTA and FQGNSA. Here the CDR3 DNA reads TGTGCCAGCAGTCCCCTGGGGCAGAACACCGGGGAGCTGTTTTTT. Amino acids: CASSPLGQNTGELFF.

The CDR3 loop reads CASSLGPPGVSNQPQHF. CDR3 DNA: TGTGCCAGCAGCTTGGGCCCTCCCGGGGTTAGCAATCAGCCCCAGCATTTT. This chain joins TRBV5-5 and TRBJ1-5; unclear D gene. The CDR3 is made up of 17 amino acids. The V end lost 0 bases, the J end lost 0 bases, and 13 bases lay between the germline ends. Germline-derived CDR1 and CDR2 are SGHKS and YYEKEE (reference sequence).

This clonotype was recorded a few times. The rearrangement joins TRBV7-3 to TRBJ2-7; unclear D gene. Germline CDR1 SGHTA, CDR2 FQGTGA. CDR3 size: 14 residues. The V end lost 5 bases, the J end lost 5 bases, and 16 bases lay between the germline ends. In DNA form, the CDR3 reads TGTGCCAGCAGCCCAGCAAGATTTGGGCACGAGCAGTACTTC. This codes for CASSPARFGHEQYF.

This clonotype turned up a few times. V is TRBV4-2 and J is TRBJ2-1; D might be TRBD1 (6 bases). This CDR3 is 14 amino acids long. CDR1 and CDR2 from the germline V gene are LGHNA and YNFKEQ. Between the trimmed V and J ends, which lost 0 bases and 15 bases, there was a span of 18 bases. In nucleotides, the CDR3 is TGTGCCAGCAGCCAAGATATAGGACAGAAGGTTCTGTTCTTC. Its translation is CASSQDIGQKVLFF.

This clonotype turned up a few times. This CDR3 reads CASSLDEPVEQYF. The CDR3 bases are TGCGCCAGCAGCTTGGACGAACCAGTCGAGCAGTACTTC. This chain links TRBV5-1 with TRBJ2-7; D is uncertain. There are 13 residues in the CDR3. CDR1 is SGHRS, CDR2 YFSETQ, per germline. V was cut by 0 bases and J by 6 bases, with 10 bases left in between.

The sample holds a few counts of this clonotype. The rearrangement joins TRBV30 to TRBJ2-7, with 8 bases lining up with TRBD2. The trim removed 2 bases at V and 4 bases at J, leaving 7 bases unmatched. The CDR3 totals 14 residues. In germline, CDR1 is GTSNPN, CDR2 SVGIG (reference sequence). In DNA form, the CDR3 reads TGTGCCTGGAGTCGGGTAGCGGGATTTTACGAGCAGTACTTC. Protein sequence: CAWSRVAGFYEQYF.

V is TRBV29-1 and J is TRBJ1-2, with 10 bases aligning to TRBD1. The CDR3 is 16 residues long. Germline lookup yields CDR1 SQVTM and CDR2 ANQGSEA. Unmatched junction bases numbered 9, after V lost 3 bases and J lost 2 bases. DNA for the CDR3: TGCAGCGTTGAGGACAGGGGGTCCAGGGCCAACTATGGCTACACCTTC. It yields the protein CSVEDRGSRANYGYTF.

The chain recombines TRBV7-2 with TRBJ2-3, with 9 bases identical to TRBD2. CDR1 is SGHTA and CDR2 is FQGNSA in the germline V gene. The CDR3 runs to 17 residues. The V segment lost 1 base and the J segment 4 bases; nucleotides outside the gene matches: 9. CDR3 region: CASSLGGLAGISDTQYF. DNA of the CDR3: TGTGCCAGCAGCTTAGGAGGGCTAGCGGGGATATCAGATACGCAGTATTTT.

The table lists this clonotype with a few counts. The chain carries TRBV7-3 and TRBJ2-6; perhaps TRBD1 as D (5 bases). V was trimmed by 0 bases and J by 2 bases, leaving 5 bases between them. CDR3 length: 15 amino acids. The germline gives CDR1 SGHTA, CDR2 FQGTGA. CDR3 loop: CASSLTRAGANVLTF. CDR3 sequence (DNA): TGTGCCAGCAGCTTAACCAGGGCTGGGGCCAACGTCCTGACTTTC. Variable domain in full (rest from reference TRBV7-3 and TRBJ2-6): GAGVSQTPSNKVTEKGKYVELRCDPISGHTALYWYRQSLGQGPEFLIYFQGTGAADDSGLPNDRFFAVRPEGSVSTLKIQRTERGDSAVYLCASSLTRAGANVLTFGAGSRLTVL.

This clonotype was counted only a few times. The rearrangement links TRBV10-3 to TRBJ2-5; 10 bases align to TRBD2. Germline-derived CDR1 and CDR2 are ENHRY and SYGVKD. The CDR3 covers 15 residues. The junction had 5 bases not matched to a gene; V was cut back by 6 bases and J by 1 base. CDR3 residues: CAIRPSGSLQETQYF. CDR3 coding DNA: TGTGCCATCAGGCCTAGCGGGAGCCTCCAAGAGACCCAGTACTTC.

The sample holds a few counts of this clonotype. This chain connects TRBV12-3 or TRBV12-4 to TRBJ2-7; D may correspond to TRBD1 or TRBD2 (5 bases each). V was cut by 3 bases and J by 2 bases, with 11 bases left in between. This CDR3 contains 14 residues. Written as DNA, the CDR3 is TGTGCCAGCAGTTTGAGGGTGGGGGCCTACGAGCAGTACTTC. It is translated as CASSLRVGAYEQYF.